This paragraph reports one T cell receptor beta chain. Its antigen is not known. Assay used: immunoSEQ multiplex PCR; TCRdb lists only in-frame clones, some missing. The sample lists about 13,000 clones, 82% occurring once. The data were obtained in a study of PD-1 blockade in classical Hodgkin lymphoma. General study findings and limits: By C4D1, CD4+ diversity increased significantly, especially in complete responders. Patients with an early start, nivolumab under 1 year after ASCT, were excluded. For complete responders, baseline diversity was comparable to that of newly diagnosed patients.

Each of the patients experienced relapse following autologous stem cell transplantation, and their brentuximab vedotin exposure differed. Best response was recorded as complete response, partial response or progressive disease. The specimen comprised peripheral blood mononuclear cells (PBMCs), sampled at baseline. This clonotype was sampled from a human donor with classical Hodgkin lymphoma.

CDR3: CASSETVASANQETQYF. The DNA of the CDR3 is TGTGCCAGCAGTGAGACGGTCGCTAGCGCCAACCAAGAGACCCAGTACTTC. The chain joins TRBV27 to TRBJ2-5, with TRBD2 as a possible D gene (6 bases). Germline V gene data show CDR1 as MNHEY and CDR2 as SMNVEV (reference sequence). Trimming removed 5 bases at V and 0 bases at J, with 19 bases between. This CDR3 is 17 amino acids long.